This T cell receptor beta chain stems from a study of T cell responses to AZD1222 COVID-19 vaccine. Germline-derived CDR1 and CDR2 are SGHRS and YFSETQ. The V gene lost 5 bases and the J gene lost 2 bases, with 13 bases spanning the gap. CDR3 length: 14 amino acids. The assay was immunoSEQ multiplex PCR, and TCRdb's table has in-frame clones only and misses some. This sample has about 70,000 clones, with approximately 90% found just once. This clonotype was obtained from an adult who received the MenACWY meningococcal vaccine as a control. The chain carries TRBV5-1 and TRBJ1-1; no reliable D call. Material: peripheral blood, obtained 28 days after the second dose of the MenACWY control vaccine. Here the CDR3 DNA reads TGCGCCAGCAGTCCAATCCCCACCAACACTGAAGCTTTCTTT. It specifies CASSPIPTNTEAFF.